The TCR beta chain described here comes from a study of CD8 T cells in Susac syndrome. It was with random hexamers that about 0.45 to 1 ug RNA was reverse transcribed. Across 54 Vbeta and 13 Jbeta, TCR beta CDR3 was amplified with immunoSEQ multiplex PCR. TCRdb called the immunoSEQ multiplex PCR reads again in MiXCR, with one record for every CDR3 protein. The table shows 45,000 or so distinct CDR3 sequences, with over 85% occurring only once. Deletions cut 4 bases from V and 6 bases from J, with 14 bases between. The germline V gene has CDR1 SGHRS and CDR2 YFSETQ. This CDR3 comprises 13 residues. Overall study results and limits: The TCR sequencing and HLA analysis in the study involved a relatively small number of individuals, as the study acknowledged.

This clonotype showed up just a few times. Its antigen is currently unknown. Sequencing was carried out using CD8+ T cells from PBMCs. The clonotype was recovered from a human donor in good health. The rearrangement links TRBV5-1 to TRBJ2-7; no firm D call. CDR3 coding DNA: TGCGCCAGCAGCCTGGACCCAGACACCGAGCAGTACTTC. Its protein product is CASSLDPDTEQYF.